This T cell receptor (beta chain) came from a study of blood T cell repertoires in COVID-19. For the study at large: Samples taken during acute and convalescent COVID-19 were collected in the United States, Italy and Spain. From T cells, B-cell-depleted T cells, or PBMCs came the material, which was cDNA or gDNA.

J was trimmed by 7 bases and V by 6 bases; bases with no gene match: 7. The CDR3 is 14 amino acids. Looked up from germline, CDR1 is SGHVS and CDR2 is FQNEAQ. As handled by the study authors: Amplification of reference gene primers was used by the study to estimate nucleated cell counts. Profiling relied on immunoSEQ multiplex PCR, and the TCRdb table lists in-frame clones only, not all of them. The V and J calls and clone size are taken from that table; D and trimming were inferred from the DNA. The repertoire has tens of thousands of clones, 80% to 90% of them found once; the top ten carry 1% to 1.5%.

The TCR comes from a man aged 60 to 69 with acute or convalescent COVID-19. J is TRBJ1-4 and V is TRBV7-8; 8 nucleotides line up with TRBD1. The specimen sequenced was peripheral blood. As DNA, the CDR3 is TGTGCCAGCAGGAAGGACAGGGTTAGTGAAAAACTGTTTTTT. It codes for CASRKDRVSEKLFF.